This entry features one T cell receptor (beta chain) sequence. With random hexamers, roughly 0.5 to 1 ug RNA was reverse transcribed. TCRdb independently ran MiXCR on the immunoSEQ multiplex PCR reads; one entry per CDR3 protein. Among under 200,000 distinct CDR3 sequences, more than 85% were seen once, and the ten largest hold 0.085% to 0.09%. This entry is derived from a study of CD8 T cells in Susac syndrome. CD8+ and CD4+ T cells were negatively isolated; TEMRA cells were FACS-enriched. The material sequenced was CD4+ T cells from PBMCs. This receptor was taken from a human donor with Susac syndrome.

The CDR3 here is CASSFSKNTGELFF. CDR3 DNA sequence: TGTGCCAGCAGCTTTTCCAAGAACACCGGGGAGCTGTTTTTT. J is TRBJ2-2 and V is TRBV7-9; unclear D gene. In germline, CDR1 is SEHNR, CDR2 FQNEAQ (reference sequence). This CDR3 spans 14 amino acids. V lost 3 bases, J lost 1 base, and 6 bases lay in between. The entire variable domain, with the rest obtained from reference TRBV7-9 and TRBJ2-2, is as follows: DTGVSQNPRHKITKRGQNVTFRCDPISEHNRLYWYRQTLGQGPEFLTYFQNEAQLEKSRLLSDRFSAERPKGSFSTLEIQRTEQGDSAMYLCASSFSKNTGELFFGEGSRLTVL.